Each of the 27 T cell receptor beta chains below was sequenced from the same sample in a study of T-cell memory formation after mild COVID-19. TCRdb redid the calling of the 5' RACE reads with MiXCR, one entry per CDR3 protein. The sample has about 320,000 distinct CDR3 sequences, more than 13% seen once; the top ten hold around 20%. The specimen sequenced was PBMCs or a T cell subset sorted from them (not recorded which). The receptors were gathered from a man between 18 and 35 years old who had mild COVID-19 (a few samples of this study predate the infection). Cell type and time point are not known.

This clonotype was counted ten times or more. V and J are TRBV5-1 and TRBJ1-1; 10 positions match TRBD1. The germline V gene encodes CDR1 SGHRS and CDR2 YFSETQ. J lost 4 bases, V lost 4 bases, and 1 base had no gene match. This CDR3 is built from 13 residues. The CDR3 bases are TGCGCCAGCAGCCGGGACAGGGGCACTGAAGCTTTCTTT. Translated: CASSRDRGTEAFF. Full variable domain (missing parts from reference TRBV5-1 and TRBJ1-1): KAGVTQTPRYLIKTRGQQVTLSCSPISGHRSVSWYQQTPGQGLQFLFEYFSETQRNKGNFPGRFSGRQFSNSRSEMNVSTLELGDSALYLCASSRDRGTEAFFGQGTRLTVV.

This rearrangement joins TRBV12-3 or TRBV12-4 to TRBJ2-3, with 8 nucleotides matching TRBD2. V shed 6 bases, J shed 11 bases, and the junction held 16 bases outside the gene matches. The CDR3 is made up of 15 amino acids. As DNA, the CDR3 is TGTGCCAGCAGCCCCGCCGCGGGCGCGGGGGGAAAGCAGTATTTT. Protein sequence: CASSPAAGAGGKQYF.

This clonotype was detected ten times or more. The genes are TRBV11-2 and TRBJ2-5, with D perhaps TRBD1 (6 bases). Trimming left V 5 bases short and J 5 bases short, with 15 bases between. This CDR3 contains 14 residues. CDR1 and CDR2 (germline): SGHAT, FQNNGV. CDR3 loop: CASSGETGWETQYF. CDR3 nucleotides: TGTGCCAGCAGCGGTGAGACAGGTTGGGAGACCCAGTACTTC.

The rearrangement uses TRBV20-1 and TRBJ1-6; weak D call: TRBD1 (5 bases). V lost 3 bases and J lost 7, with 16 bases in between. Germline CDR1 and CDR2: DFQATT and SNEGSKA (reference sequence). This CDR3 is 15 amino acids long. The CDR3: CSARLRDPVNSPLHF. CDR3 bases: TGCAGTGCTAGGCTCCGGGACCCGGTGAATTCACCCCTCCACTTT.

This clonotype has just a few counts. The rearrangement links TRBV6-1 to TRBJ1-5, with D unclear. CDR3 length: 13 amino acids. The V and J ends lost 4 bases and 9 bases respectively, with 13 bases between them. CDR1 and CDR2 (germline): MNHNS, SASEGT. DNA for the CDR3: TGTGCCAGCAGTGTTATGGGCCCCTGGCCCCAGCATTTT. Translated: CASSVMGPWPQHF.

The sample holds a few counts of this clonotype. This chain connects TRBV5-1 to TRBJ1-3; D unresolved. V was shortened by 3 bases and J by 8 bases, with 12 bases between the two germline ends. Germline V gene data show CDR1 as SGHRS and CDR2 as YFSETQ. The CDR3 totals 13 residues. CDR3 DNA sequence: TGCGCCAGCAGCTACATCGAAGGAGACACCATATATTTT. Translated, it gives CASSYIEGDTIYF.

This clonotype was seen a few times. This rearrangement joins TRBV7-2 to TRBJ2-5; perhaps D is TRBD1 or TRBD2 (5 bases each). The CDR3 loop spans 13 amino acids. V lost 4 bases, J lost 4 bases, and 10 bases lay in between. CDR1 is SGHTA, CDR2 FQGNSA, per germline. The CDR3 loop reads CASSWSGGETQYF. The CDR3 DNA reads as TGTGCCAGCAGCTGGAGTGGGGGAGAGACCCAGTACTTC. The complete variable domain, with remaining parts taken from reference TRBV7-2 and TRBJ2-5, reads GAGVSQSPSNKVTEKGKDVELRCDPISGHTALYWYRQSLGQGLEFLIYFQGNSAPDKSGLPSDRFSAERTGGSVSTLTIQRTQQEDSAVYLCASSWSGGETQYFGPGTRLLVL.

This sequence joins TRBV4-3 and TRBJ1-1, with 7 bases aligning to TRBD1. The CDR3 length is 15 residues. With 4 bases clipped from V and 5 bases from J, the junction kept 10 bases outside the gene matches. Germline values: CDR1 LGHNA, CDR2 YSLEER. This chain's CDR3 is CASSPLVQGGTEAFF. Written as DNA, the CDR3 is TGCGCCAGCAGCCCACTGGTTCAGGGGGGGACTGAAGCTTTCTTT.

The rearrangement links TRBV6-1 to TRBJ2-2; D possibly corresponds to TRBD1 (6 bases). Germline V lookup: CDR1 MNHNS, CDR2 SASEGT. There are 13 residues in the CDR3. Trimming shortened V by 6 bases and J by 6 bases, and 11 bases separated the two germline ends. The CDR3 loop is CASRGTGPGELFF. Here the CDR3 DNA reads TGTGCCAGCAGGGGAACAGGGCCCGGGGAGCTGTTTTTT.

The chain has TRBV6-1 and TRBJ1-6, with D possibly matching TRBD1 (5 bases). V dropped 2 bases and J dropped 6 bases, with 11 bases sitting between them. CDR3 size: 15 residues. The germline gives CDR1 MNHNS, CDR2 SASEGT. The CDR3 bases are TGTGCCAGCAGTGAAAACCCACAGGCTAATTCACCCCTCCACTTT. This encodes CASSENPQANSPLHF.

This clonotype was detected only a few times. This chain connects TRBV6-2 or TRBV6-3 to TRBJ2-7, with D perhaps matching TRBD1 (5 bases). Germline assignment: CDR1 MNHEY and CDR2 SVGEGT. The CDR3 contains 14 residues. Trimming took 5 bases from V and 0 from J, leaving 11 bases between them. The CDR3 here is CASSLRQSSYEQYV. CDR3 in DNA: TGTGCCAGCAGTCTACGACAGAGCTCCTACGAGCAGTACGTC.

V usage is TRBV5-1 and J usage is TRBJ2-5; D perhaps matches TRBD2 (7 bases). Looked up from germline, CDR1 is SGHRS and CDR2 is YFSETQ. The CDR3 consists of 15 residues. The germline V and J ends were trimmed by 4 bases and 5 bases, with 18 bases remaining between them. CDR3: CASSSGTQTAETQYF. The CDR3 DNA is TGCGCCAGCAGCAGCGGGACACAGACAGCGGAGACCCAGTACTTC.

This clonotype has just a few counts. The J gene is TRBJ1-5, the V gene TRBV20-1, with D perhaps matching TRBD1 (5 bases). The germline V gene encodes CDR1 DFQATT and CDR2 SNEGSKA (reference sequence). The CDR3 covers 14 residues. The V gene lost 3 bases and the J gene lost 5 bases, with 14 bases spanning the gap. Here the CDR3 DNA reads TGCAGTGCTAGCGTAGGGGAAGAGCATCAGCCCCAGCATTTT. It encodes CSASVGEEHQPQHF.

The rearrangement links TRBV7-6 to TRBJ2-7; D perhaps matches TRBD1 (5 bases). V lost 5 bases to trimming and J lost 3 bases, with 11 bases between them. This CDR3 has 13 amino acids. Looked up from germline, CDR1 is SGHVS and CDR2 is FNYEAQ. The CDR3 nucleotides read TGTGCCAGCAGCCGGACACGATTCTACGAGCAGTACTTC. Amino acids: CASSRTRFYEQYF. Using reference TRBV7-6 and TRBJ2-7 for the parts outside the CDR3, the full variable domain is GAGVSQSPRYKVTKRGQDVALRCDPISGHVSLYWYRQALGQGPEFLTYFNYEAQQDKSGLPNDRFSAERPEGSISTLTIQRTEQRDSAMYRCASSRTRFYEQYFGPGTRLTVT.

This clonotype showed up just a few times. This rearrangement joins TRBV7-2 to TRBJ2-1; D is undetermined. V lost 4 bases, J lost 3 bases, and 13 bases lay in between. The germline V gene has CDR1 SGHTA and CDR2 FQGNSA. The CDR3 is made up of 15 amino acids. The DNA of the CDR3 is TGTGCCAGCAGCTCTTCGGCCGGATACTACAATGAGCAGTTCTTC. Its protein product is CASSSSAGYYNEQFF.

The chain carries TRBV7-9 and TRBJ2-6, with a tentative D call TRBD1 (6 bases). CDR1 is SEHNR and CDR2 is FQNEAQ in the germline V gene (reference sequence). V lost 6 bases, J lost 0 bases, and 15 bases lay in between. The CDR3 loop spans 17 amino acids. The CDR3 DNA is TGTGCCAGCAGTCACAGGGTTAGCCGCTCTGGGGCCAACGTCCTGACTTTC. Its protein product is CASSHRVSRSGANVLTF.

In its sample, this clonotype was seen a few times. Germline and junction disagree at one end, which may indicate a read error. The rearrangement links TRBV27 to TRBJ2-2, with D possibly TRBD2 on 5 matching bases. Germline CDR1 and CDR2: MNHEY and SMNVEV (reference sequence). This CDR3 has 15 amino acids. CDR3 sequence reads: CASSLMGPGTGELFF. CDR3 coding DNA: TGTGCCAGCAGTTTAATGGGTCCCGGCACCGGGGAACTGTTTTTT.

The chain carries TRBV5-8 and TRBJ2-3; 9 bases are shared with TRBD2. Germline V gene lookup returns CDR1 SGHTS and CDR2 YDEGEE. There are 16 residues in the CDR3. V shed 0 bases, J shed 2 bases, and the junction held 4 bases outside the gene matches. The CDR3 protein is CASSLGLAVDTDTQYF. For the CDR3, the DNA is TGTGCCAGCAGCTTGGGACTAGCGGTCGACACAGATACGCAGTATTTT. Combining the CDR3 with reference TRBV5-8 and TRBJ2-3 gives the whole variable domain EAGVTQSPTHLIKTRGQQATLRCSPISGHTSVYWYQQALGLGLQFLLWYDEGEERNRGNFPPRFSGRQFPNYSSELNVNALELEDSALYLCASSLGLAVDTDTQYFGPGTRLTVL.

The chain joins TRBV20-1 to TRBJ2-7; 7 positions match TRBD1. Germline V lookup: CDR1 DFQATT, CDR2 SNEGSKA (reference sequence). Trimming cost V 0 bases and J 4 bases; bases outside gene matches: 6. The CDR3 runs 14 residues. The CDR3 is CSARDEGTDYEQYF. The CDR3 DNA follows: TGCAGTGCTAGAGATGAAGGGACAGATTACGAGCAGTACTTC.

This clonotype was detected a few times. This sequence joins TRBV7-2 and TRBJ1-1; no clear D gene. Germline V gives CDR1 SGHTA, CDR2 FQGNSA. The CDR3 runs to 13 residues. V lost 8 bases to trimming and J lost 3 bases, with 13 bases between them. This CDR3 is CASVRGDYTEAFF. CDR3 nucleotide sequence: TGTGCCAGCGTCCGCGGGGATTACACTGAAGCTTTCTTT.

This clonotype was detected only a few times. This chain joins TRBV30 and TRBJ2-2; a weak D match, TRBD1 (6 bases). This CDR3 is built from 14 residues. Between the trimmed V and J ends, which lost 3 bases and 9 bases, there was a span of 17 bases. CDR1 is GTSNPN, CDR2 SVGIG, per germline (reference sequence). The CDR3 spells CAWRLGQGWRELFF. The CDR3, as DNA: TGTGCCTGGAGACTCGGGCAGGGGTGGCGGGAGCTGTTTTTT.

Only a few counts were recorded for this clonotype. V and J are TRBV7-8 and TRBJ1-1, with 8 bases that match TRBD1. The CDR3 runs 15 residues. Per germline, CDR1 SGHVS and CDR2 FQNEAQ. V was clipped by 8 bases and J by 0 bases; unmatched bases: 8. This chain's CDR3 is CASGYRGWMNTEAFF. The CDR3 DNA reads as TGTGCCAGCGGGTACAGGGGGTGGATGAACACTGAAGCTTTCTTT. Filled out from reference TRBV7-8 and TRBJ1-1, the complete variable domain reads GAGVSQSPRYKVAKRGQDVALRCDPISGHVSLFWYQQALGQGPEFLTYFQNEAQLDKSGLPSDRFFAERPEGSVSTLKIQRTQQEDSAVYLCASGYRGWMNTEAFFGQGTRLTVV.

The chain recombines TRBV5-1 with TRBJ1-2; D is perhaps TRBD1 (5 bases). The CDR3 length is 15 residues. Trimming shortened V by 3 bases and J by 4 bases, and 16 bases separated the two germline ends. CDR1 and CDR2 (germline): SGHRS, YFSETQ. The CDR3 spells CASSSTGDGVYGYTF. The CDR3, as DNA: TGCGCCAGCAGCTCAACGGGGGATGGGGTCTATGGCTACACCTTC.

This clonotype was picked up a small number of times. The genes are TRBV20-1 and TRBJ2-5; possibly TRBD1 or TRBD2 for D (5 bases each). The CDR3 is 11 residues long. Germline lookup yields CDR1 DFQATT and CDR2 SNEGSKA (reference sequence). V lost 4 bases to trimming and J lost 4 bases, with 7 bases between them. The CDR3 protein is CSAMGVETQYF. Here the CDR3 DNA reads TGCAGTGCTATGGGGGTAGAGACCCAGTACTTC.

This clonotype was seen only a few times. This chain links TRBV10-3 with TRBJ1-2; no definite D call. The CDR3 has 14 amino acids. CDR1 is ENHRY, CDR2 SYGVKD, per germline. V was trimmed by 4 bases and J by 4 bases, leaving 13 bases between them. The CDR3 nucleotides are TGTGCCATCAGTGGATTAAATGAGGGCTATGGCTACACCTTC. The encoded protein is CAISGLNEGYGYTF.

V and J are TRBV3-1 and TRBJ1-4; D is ambiguous. Germline CDR1 and CDR2: LGHDT and YNNKEL (reference sequence). The CDR3 loop spans 12 amino acids. V gave up 2 bases and J gave up 13 bases, with 11 bases separating them. CDR3 nucleotides: TGTGCCAGCAGCCAATGGGTCGGGAGACTGTTTTTT. Amino acids: CASSQWVGRLFF.

This clonotype was detected only a few times. V and J are TRBV6-5 and TRBJ2-1, with D perhaps matching TRBD1 or TRBD2 (5 bases each). V gave up 7 bases and J gave up 8 bases, with 15 bases separating them. Germline values: CDR1 MNHEY, CDR2 SVGAGI. The CDR3 totals 13 residues. As DNA, the CDR3 is TGTGCCAGCACCGGGGCCAATACCGATGAGCAGTTCTTC. It encodes CASTGANTDEQFF.